A single sample is the source of the 9 T cell receptor beta chains below, sequenced in a study of metastatic and nonmetastatic thyroid tumors. No treatment had been given to any patient before thyroid surgery. TCRdb re-called clones from the PCR reads using MiXCR. Of under 6,000 clones in the sample, around 32% are singletons; the top ten hold about 28%. The specimen sequenced was adjacent normal tissue. The receptors here all came from a male donor with papillary thyroid cancer or a benign thyroid nodule (not recorded which). Some clones in this sample may be carry-over from other donors' samples.

Concerning this clone: Germline and junction disagree at one end, which may indicate a read error. The same CDR3 also results from other DNA sequences found in this sample. The rearrangement uses TRBV28 and TRBJ2-5, with TRBD1 matching 9 bases. Looked up from germline, CDR1 is MDHEN and CDR2 is SYDVKM. The CDR3 is made up of 17 amino acids. CDR3 nucleotides: TGTGCCAGCAGTTTCTACCCGGACAGGGGCAGGGTAGAGACCGAGTTCTTC. This gives the protein CASSFYPDRGRVETEFF.

The chain recombines TRBV6-2 or TRBV6-3 with TRBJ1-1; D unresolved. The CDR3 is 15 amino acids. The germline V gene encodes CDR1 MNHEY and CDR2 SVGEGT. Deletions cut 5 bases from V and 3 bases from J, with 16 bases between. CDR3 DNA sequence: TGTGCCAGCAGTCCCATTCGAGACACTGACACTGAAGCTTTCTTT. It codes for CASSPIRDTDTEAFF.

This clone was counted only a few times. The chain is built from TRBV5-1 and TRBJ2-7; D is uncertain. This CDR3 spans 15 amino acids. Germline CDR1 SGHRS, CDR2 YFSETQ. Trimming pared 0 bases from V and 0 bases from J, leaving 10 bases between. DNA for the CDR3: TGCGCCAGCAGCTTGGGGTTAGGCAGCTCCTACGAGCAGTACTTC. Its protein is CASSLGLGSSYEQYF.

This chain connects TRBV28 to TRBJ1-1; unclear D gene. The germline V and J ends were trimmed by 6 bases and 9 bases, with 29 bases remaining between them. This CDR3 is 17 amino acids long. Germline CDR1 and CDR2: MDHEN and SYDVKM. The CDR3 spells CASSPRLYSPRVQKAFF. DNA for the CDR3: TGTGCCAGCAGCCCCCGTTTATACTCTCCTAGGGTCCAGAAAGCTTTCTTT.

In its sample, this clone ranks as medium-sized. V gene TRBV10-2 combines with J gene TRBJ2-3, with a possible D match to TRBD2 (7 bases). Germline V lookup: CDR1 WSHSY, CDR2 SAAADI. This CDR3 spans 15 amino acids. V was shortened by 0 bases and J by 11 bases, with 18 bases between the two germline ends. The CDR3 loop is CASSESRGRAVQQYF. The CDR3 region has the DNA TGCGCCAGCAGTGAGTCAAGGGGGAGGGCGGTTCAGCAGTATTTT.

Comment on this clone: One end of the junction is discordant with germline, which a read error may explain. The chain recombines TRBV3-1 with TRBJ2-1; D is perhaps TRBD2 (7 bases). There are 13 residues in the CDR3. Germline V gene sequence: CDR1 LGHDT, CDR2 YNNKEL (reference sequence). DNA for the CDR3: TGTGCCAGCAGCCAAGCGGGGGCGGGAGCTTCGATCTTC. This encodes CASSQAGAGASIF.

The chain couples TRBV6-2 or TRBV6-3 to TRBJ1-2, with D unclear. Trimming stripped 6 bases from V and 4 bases from J, with 12 bases between. Germline-derived CDR1 and CDR2 are MNHEY and SVGEGT. This CDR3 comprises 13 residues. DNA for the CDR3: TGTGCCAGCAGAACCAGGACGGCCTATGGCTACACCTTC. As protein: CASRTRTAYGYTF.

V and J are TRBV11-2 and TRBJ2-1, with D possibly TRBD1 on 6 matching bases. CDR3 size: 16 residues. The germline V and J ends were trimmed by 5 bases and 7 bases, with 21 bases remaining between them. Germline V gene data show CDR1 as SGHAT and CDR2 as FQNNGV. As DNA, the CDR3 is TGTGCCAGCAGCCCTATGCCGGGACACGGTACGAATGAGCAGTTCTTC. It specifies CASSPMPGHGTNEQFF.

This clone qualifies as medium-sized. The rearrangement links TRBV19 to TRBJ1-2, with D possibly TRBD1 on 6 matching bases. Looked up from germline, CDR1 is LNHDA and CDR2 is SQIVND (reference sequence). The CDR3 has 14 amino acids. Trimming took 7 bases from V and 14 from J, leaving 26 bases between them. In nucleotides, the CDR3 is TGTGCCAGTACCCCCTTGGGCCAACAGGGCCGAAGGACCTTC. Translation gives CASTPLGQQGRRTF.